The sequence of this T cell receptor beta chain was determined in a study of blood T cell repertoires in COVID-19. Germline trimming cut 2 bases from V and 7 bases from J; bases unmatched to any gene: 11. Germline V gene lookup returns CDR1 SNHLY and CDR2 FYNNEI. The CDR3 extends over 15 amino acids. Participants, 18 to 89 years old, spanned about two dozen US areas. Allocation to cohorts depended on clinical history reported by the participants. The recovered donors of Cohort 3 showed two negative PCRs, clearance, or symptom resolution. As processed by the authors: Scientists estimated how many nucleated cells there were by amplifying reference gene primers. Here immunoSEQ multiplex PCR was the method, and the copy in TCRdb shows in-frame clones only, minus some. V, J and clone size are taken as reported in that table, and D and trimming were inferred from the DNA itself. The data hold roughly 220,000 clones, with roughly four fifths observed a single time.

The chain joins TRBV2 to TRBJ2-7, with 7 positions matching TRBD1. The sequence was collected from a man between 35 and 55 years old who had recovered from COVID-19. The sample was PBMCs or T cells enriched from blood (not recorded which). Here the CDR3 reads CASSETGQTNREQYF. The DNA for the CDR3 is TGTGCCAGCAGTGAAACGGGACAGACGAATAGGGAGCAGTACTTC.